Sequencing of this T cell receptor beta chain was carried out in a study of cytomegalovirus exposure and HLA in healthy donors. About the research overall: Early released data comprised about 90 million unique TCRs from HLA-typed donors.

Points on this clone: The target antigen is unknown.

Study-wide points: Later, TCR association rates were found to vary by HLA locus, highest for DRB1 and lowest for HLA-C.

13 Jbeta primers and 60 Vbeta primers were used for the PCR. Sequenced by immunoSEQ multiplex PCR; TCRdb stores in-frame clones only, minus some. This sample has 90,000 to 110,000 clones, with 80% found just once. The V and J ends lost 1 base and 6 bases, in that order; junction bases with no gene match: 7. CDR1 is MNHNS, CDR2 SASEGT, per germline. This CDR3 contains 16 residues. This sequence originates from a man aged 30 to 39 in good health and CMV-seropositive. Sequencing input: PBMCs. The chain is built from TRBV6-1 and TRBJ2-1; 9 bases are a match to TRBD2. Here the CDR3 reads CASSEGWRGGLNEQFF. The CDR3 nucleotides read TGTGCCAGCAGTGAAGGCTGGCGGGGGGGCCTCAATGAGCAGTTCTTC.